The next 32 T cell receptor beta chains were all read from a single sample in a study of sequential checkpoint blockade in melanoma. The table came from immunoSEQ multiplex PCR; TCRdb's copy has only in-frame clones and leaves some out. The table shows about 40,000 clones, with about nine tenths occurring only once. This sample's treatment: randomized to nivolumab then ipilimumab (arm A) or the reverse (arm B). Here the sequenced sample was CD8+ T cells sorted from blood (inferred from file names), taken from a patient given nivolumab and ipilimumab in sequence. All receptors come from a human donor with melanoma.

This chain links TRBV7-3 with TRBJ2-3, with a possible D match to TRBD1 (6 bases). This CDR3 has 15 amino acids. CDR1 and CDR2 from the germline V gene are SGHTA and FQGTGA. Trimming took off 2 bases at V and 0 bases at J, with 9 bases between the two ends. CDR3 coding DNA: TGTGCCAGCAGCTTAGTGGGGGCTAGCACAGATACGCAGTATTTT. Its translation is CASSLVGASTDTQYF.

V is TRBV7-9 and J is TRBJ2-1; TRBD2 aligns across 10 bases. CDR3 length: 15 amino acids. The ends lost 4 bases at V and 10 bases at J; junction bases unmatched: 10. Germline V gene sequence: CDR1 SEHNR, CDR2 FQNEAQ (reference sequence). CDR3 protein: CASSSSGRAGSEQFF. The DNA for the CDR3 is TGTGCCAGCAGCTCGAGCGGGAGGGCCGGATCGGAGCAGTTCTTC.

The genes are TRBV7-9 and TRBJ2-7; TRBD1 matches 10 bases. The germline V gene has CDR1 SEHNR and CDR2 FQNEAQ (reference sequence). Unmatched junction bases numbered 11, after V lost 5 bases and J lost 7 bases. There are 15 residues in the CDR3. The DNA for the CDR3 is TGTGCCAGCAGCCTCGGGACAGGGGCCTCGAGGGAGCAGTACGTC. It encodes CASSLGTGASREQYV.

The chain couples TRBV4-1 to TRBJ2-2, with a weak D call TRBD1 (6 bases). V gave up 0 bases and J gave up 5 bases, with 10 bases separating them. The CDR3 length is 15 residues. The germline V gene encodes CDR1 MGHRA and CDR2 YSYEKL. The CDR3 DNA is TGCGCCAGCAGCCAAGAACAACAGGGAACCGGGGAGCTGTTTTTT. Amino acid sequence: CASSQEQQGTGELFF.

This clone showed up just once. The genes are TRBV7-9 and TRBJ1-1; 7 bases match TRBD1. CDR1 is SEHNR, CDR2 FQNEAQ, per germline (reference sequence). The junction had 5 bases not matched to a gene; V was cut back by 10 bases and J by 3 bases. The CDR3 contains 12 residues. CDR3 protein: CATRGGDTEAFF. The CDR3, as DNA: TGTGCCACAAGAGGGGGCGACACTGAAGCTTTCTTT.

The chain employs TRBV6-6 and TRBJ2-7; 13 nucleotides agree with TRBD2. The CDR3 runs to 16 residues. After removal of 5 bases from V and 2 bases from J, the junction contained 6 bases not matched to a gene. Germline CDR1 and CDR2: MNHNY and SVGAGI (reference sequence). The CDR3 nucleotides are TGTGCCAGCAGTGCAAGGGGACTAGCGGGGACCTACGAGCAGTACGTC. Translated, it gives CASSARGLAGTYEQYV.

This rearrangement joins TRBV27 to TRBJ2-7, with 9 bases aligning to TRBD1. The CDR3 is made up of 15 amino acids. From germline, CDR1 is MNHEY and CDR2 SMNVEV (reference sequence). V lost 6 bases to trimming and J lost 3 bases; unmatched junction nucleotides: 9. The CDR3 loop reads CASSLGTGLFYEQYF. The CDR3 DNA follows: TGTGCCAGCAGCTTAGGGACAGGGCTGTTCTACGAGCAGTACTTC.

This chain joins TRBV6-5 and TRBJ1-2; 7 positions match TRBD1. Germline CDR1 MNHEY, CDR2 SVGAGI. The CDR3 runs to 14 residues. Trimming cost V 4 bases and J 2 bases; bases outside gene matches: 4. CDR3: CASSLGTANYGYTF. CDR3 coding DNA: TGTGCCAGCAGTTTAGGGACAGCAAACTATGGCTACACCTTC.

The chain combines TRBV7-6 with TRBJ1-1; D is ambiguous. Per the germline V gene, CDR1 is SGHVS and CDR2 is FNYEAQ. The CDR3 totals 13 residues. V shed 4 bases and J shed 8 bases, with 14 bases lying between them. The CDR3 sequence is CASSSTPDWEAFF. The CDR3 bases are TGTGCCAGCAGCTCGACTCCCGATTGGGAAGCTTTCTTT.

V gene TRBV19 combines with J gene TRBJ1-1, with 10 bases that match TRBD1. Trimming at V came to 3 bases and at J to 6 bases, leaving 4 bases not matched to a gene. From germline, CDR1 is LNHDA and CDR2 SQIVND (reference sequence). CDR3 length: 14 residues. The DNA of the CDR3 is TGTGCCAGTAGTATTTTGACAGGGGGCCCTGAAGCTTTCTTT. Protein sequence: CASSILTGGPEAFF.

The chain couples TRBV9 to TRBJ1-1; TRBD1 aligns across 7 bases. CDR1 SGDLS and CDR2 YYNGEE come from the germline V gene. J gave up 10 bases and V 0 bases, and 9 bases lay outside the gene matches. The CDR3 has 14 residues. CDR3 coding DNA: TGTGCCAGCAGCGTAGGAGACAGGGATCCGGGAGCTTTCTTT. This sequence encodes CASSVGDRDPGAFF.

This rearrangement joins TRBV7-9 to TRBJ1-2, with 9 bases aligning to TRBD1. V lost 4 bases, J lost 4 bases, and 4 bases stayed unmatched. This CDR3 is 14 amino acids long. Germline V gene lookup returns CDR1 SEHNR and CDR2 FQNEAQ (reference sequence). In DNA, the CDR3 is TGTGCCAGCAGCTCCTGGACAGGGGCCTATGGCTACACCTTC. This encodes CASSSWTGAYGYTF.

This rearrangement joins TRBV27 to TRBJ1-1, with D maybe TRBD1 (5 bases). This CDR3 has 15 amino acids. Trimming pared 5 bases from V and 0 bases from J, leaving 13 bases between. Germline CDR1 and CDR2: MNHEY and SMNVEV (reference sequence). CDR3 bases: TGTGCCAGCAGTCGGACAAACAGTCTGAACACTGAAGCTTTCTTT. Translated: CASSRTNSLNTEAFF.

The chain couples TRBV5-6 to TRBJ1-1, with 7 bases lining up with TRBD1. The CDR3 is 15 amino acids. J lost 0 bases, V lost 2 bases, and 4 bases had no gene match. The germline V gene encodes CDR1 SGHDT and CDR2 YYEEEE. CDR3 residues: CASSFSGTVNTEAFF. The CDR3 region has the DNA TGTGCCAGCAGCTTTTCCGGGACAGTGAACACTGAAGCTTTCTTT.

The chain links TRBV28 to TRBJ2-1, with TRBD1 matching 7 bases. The CDR3 runs 15 residues. Trimming cost V 6 bases and J 10 bases; bases outside gene matches: 15. The germline CDR1 and CDR2 sequences are MDHEN and SYDVKM. CDR3 bases: TGTGCCAGCAGGAGACAGGGCACCCTCGTCAGGGAGCAGTTCTTC. It is translated as CASRRQGTLVREQFF.

The chain uses TRBV6-5 and TRBJ1-1; no clear D. The CDR3 has 14 amino acids. The germline V gene encodes CDR1 MNHEY and CDR2 SVGAGI. Trimming pared 0 bases from V and 8 bases from J, leaving 13 bases between. The CDR3: CASSYSSLAGEAFF. The CDR3 DNA is TGTGCCAGCAGTTACTCGAGTCTTGCGGGGGAAGCTTTCTTT.

The chain links TRBV7-9 to TRBJ1-3, with TRBD1 identical over 8 bases. V lost 4 bases and J lost 0; bases outside the gene matches: 5. The CDR3 runs to 16 residues. Germline CDR1 reads SEHNR; CDR2 reads FQNEAQ (reference sequence). CDR3 amino acids: CASSSRTGPSGNTIYF. The CDR3 nucleotides are TGTGCCAGCAGCTCCCGGACAGGGCCCTCTGGAAACACCATATATTTT.

This sequence joins TRBV18 and TRBJ2-5; D ambiguous. This CDR3 spans 14 amino acids. With 0 bases removed from V and 1 base from J, the gap between germline ends came to 6 bases. Germline CDR1 is KGHSH and CDR2 is LQKENI. As DNA, the CDR3 is TGTGCCAGCTCACCACCAAAAGCCCAAGAGACCCAGTACTTC. It translates to CASSPPKAQETQYF.

The chain uses TRBV5-6 and TRBJ1-2, with a weak D call TRBD1 (6 bases). Looked up from germline, CDR1 is SGHDT and CDR2 is YYEEEE. Deletions cut 1 base from V and 3 bases from J, with 10 bases between. The CDR3 extends over 14 amino acids. The CDR3 protein is CASSLSTGYYGYTF. The DNA of the CDR3 is TGTGCCAGCAGCTTGAGCACAGGGTACTATGGCTACACCTTC.

This chain uses TRBV2 with TRBJ2-7; 7 bases align to TRBD2. The trim removed 7 bases at V and 2 bases at J, leaving 5 bases unmatched. The CDR3 totals 13 residues. Germline V lookup: CDR1 SNHLY, CDR2 FYNNEI. CDR3 in amino acids: CASKRLAAYEQYF. In DNA form, the CDR3 reads TGTGCCAGCAAGAGGCTAGCGGCCTACGAGCAGTACTTC.

This chain uses TRBV10-2 with TRBJ2-7; no definite D call. This CDR3 spans 13 amino acids. CDR1 is WSHSY and CDR2 is SAAADI in the germline V gene. Trimming left V 2 bases short and J 2 bases short, with 7 bases between. CDR3 in DNA: TGCGCCAGCAGTGAGATAGGAGCCTACGAGCAGTACTTC. This sequence encodes CASSEIGAYEQYF.

This clone was detected a few times. This chain links TRBV5-8 with TRBJ1-4; 7 bases are shared with TRBD1. The V gene end was trimmed by 2 bases and the J gene end by 0 bases; junction bases not matched to a gene: 13. The CDR3 sequence is 19 residues long. Germline lookup yields CDR1 SGHTS and CDR2 YDEGEE. For the CDR3, the DNA is TGTGCCAGCAGCTTAAAGCCCGGCCAGGGGACAGCAACTAATGAAAAACTGTTTTTT. Its protein is CASSLKPGQGTATNEKLFF. The whole variable domain, filled in from reference TRBV5-8 and TRBJ1-4, reads EAGVTQSPTHLIKTRGQQATLRCSPISGHTSVYWYQQALGLGLQFLLWYDEGEERNRGNFPPRFSGRQFPNYSSELNVNALELEDSALYLCASSLKPGQGTATNEKLFFGSGTQLSVL.

The sample holds a few counts of this clone. Other DNA sequences in this sample translate to the same CDR3. The V and J genes are TRBV29-1 and TRBJ2-1; possibly TRBD2 for D (5 bases). The CDR3 is 11 amino acids. Germline CDR1 reads SQVTM; CDR2 reads ANQGSEA. With 5 bases removed from V and 4 bases from J, the gap between germline ends came to 6 bases. This CDR3 reads CSVPGYNEQFF. Written as DNA, the CDR3 is TGCAGCGTTCCGGGATACAATGAGCAGTTCTTC.

This chain joins TRBV6-5 and TRBJ1-2, with D perhaps TRBD1 (5 bases). Germline assignment: CDR1 MNHEY and CDR2 SVGAGI. The length of the CDR3 is 15 residues. V was pared by 9 bases and J by 4 bases, with 21 bases between. For the CDR3, the DNA is TGTGCCAGTTCCCCCCAGGGTGGGGGGGTCTATGGCTACACCTTC. It yields the protein CASSPQGGGVYGYTF.

The chain employs TRBV19 and TRBJ2-7; TRBD2 matches at 9 bases. The CDR3 covers 14 residues. The V gene's germline CDR1 is LNHDA and CDR2 SQIVND (reference sequence). Germline trimming cut 5 bases from V and 0 bases from J; bases unmatched to any gene: 2. The CDR3 sequence is CASSAAGGSYEQYF. As DNA, the CDR3 is TGTGCCAGTAGTGCAGCGGGAGGCTCCTACGAGCAGTACTTC.

This clone was counted once. The genes are TRBV9 and TRBJ2-7; TRBD1 might be the D (6 bases). The V gene's germline CDR1 is SGDLS and CDR2 YYNGEE. The length of the CDR3 is 15 residues. V was shortened by 3 bases and J by 2 bases, with 15 bases between the two germline ends. This chain's CDR3 is CASSASQGTTYEQYF. The DNA of the CDR3 is TGTGCCAGCAGCGCCAGCCAGGGGACCACCTACGAGCAGTACTTC.

This chain uses TRBV18 with TRBJ2-7; weak D call: TRBD1 (5 bases). Trimming took 1 base from V and 5 from J, leaving 12 bases between them. This CDR3 comprises 14 residues. Germline V CDR1 and CDR2: KGHSH, LQKENI. The CDR3 loop reads CASSPRNRIHEQYV. The CDR3 bases are TGTGCCAGCTCACCACGGAACAGGATCCACGAGCAGTACGTC.

The chain has TRBV2 and TRBJ2-1, with 9 bases identical to TRBD1. Trimming cost V 8 bases and J 6 bases; bases outside gene matches: 11. Germline assignment: CDR1 SNHLY and CDR2 FYNNEI. This CDR3 has 15 residues. Written as DNA, the CDR3 is TGTGCCAGCCTCCTTATCGGGACAGGGCGCAATGAGCAGTTCTTC. Translating it yields CASLLIGTGRNEQFF.

The J gene is TRBJ1-1, the V gene TRBV27; TRBD1 matches 7 bases. The CDR3 runs 12 residues. Germline V lookup: CDR1 MNHEY, CDR2 SMNVEV (reference sequence). V gave up 3 bases and J gave up 6 bases; unmatched junction bases: 1. In DNA form, the CDR3 reads TGTGCCAGCAGTTTGCAGGGGGCTGAAGCTTTCTTT. Amino acids: CASSLQGAEAFF.

V usage is TRBV23-1 and J usage is TRBJ2-7, with 10 bases fitting TRBD1. TRBV23-1 is reported as an ORF; its role is uncertain. This CDR3 spans 19 amino acids. J was trimmed by 3 bases and V by 0 bases; bases with no gene match: 14. The chain's CDR3 is CASSQSLFPRDRGYYEQYV. The CDR3 DNA is TGCGCCAGCAGTCAATCCCTTTTCCCCCGGGACAGGGGATACTACGAGCAGTACGTC.

The CDR3 loop reads CASSSDSSYEQYV. DNA of the CDR3: TGTGCCAGCAGCTCCGACAGTAGCTACGAGCAGTACGTC. The gene calls are TRBV7-2 and TRBJ2-7, with D possibly matching TRBD1 (5 bases). The CDR3 extends over 13 amino acids. V dropped 4 bases and J dropped 3 bases, with 10 bases sitting between them. Germline lookup yields CDR1 SGHTA and CDR2 FQGNSA.

This chain joins TRBV6-5 and TRBJ2-7, with 12 bases identical to TRBD2. V dropped 6 bases and J dropped 6; count of bases not matched to a gene: 3. CDR3 size: 13 residues. In germline, CDR1 is MNHEY, CDR2 SVGAGI. The CDR3 coding sequence is TGTGCCAGCAGCCCGACTAGCGGGAGCGAGCAGTACGTC. The encoded protein is CASSPTSGSEQYV.